This T cell receptor (beta chain) was retrieved from a study of T-cell memory formation after mild COVID-19. In the study overall: There were largely donor-specific TCR clusters.

Study findings and constraints: In pre-infection memory, a portion of responding clones appeared, which suggested that cross-reactive memory joined. Mainly in CM and EM were contracting CD4+ clones; CD8+ were in EMRA.

This clonotype appeared a few times. Antigen specificity is unknown. A 5'RACE reaction primed in the constant segment made cDNA libraries of TCR alpha and TCR beta, and these carried sample barcodes and UMIs. TCRdb fed the 5' RACE reads into MiXCR, producing one record per CDR3 protein. The table records 400,000 or so distinct CDR3 sequences, under 25% of them present only once. The length of the CDR3 is 14 residues. Germline V gene lookup returns CDR1 SGHTA and CDR2 FQGNSA. Trimming took 1 base from V and 3 from J; bases not matched to a gene: 3. The chain employs TRBV7-2 and TRBJ2-7; TRBD1 matches 7 bases. Input material: PBMCs or a T cell subset sorted from them (not recorded which). This clonotype originated in an adult woman who had mild COVID-19 (a few samples of this study predate the infection). Cell type and time point are not known. In nucleotides, the CDR3 is TGTGCCAGCAGCTTAGTCGGGACAGACTACGAGCAGTACTTC. It is translated as CASSLVGTDYEQYF.